A single sample is the source of the 17 T cell receptor beta chains below, sequenced in a study of blood T cell repertoires in COVID-19. Using immunoSEQ multiplex PCR, the repertoire was profiled, and TCRdb retains in-frame clones only, with some absent. This repertoire shows hundreds of thousands of clones, about 85% found once; its top ten account for over 1.5%. Input material: PBMCs or T cells enriched from blood (not recorded which). These receptors were collected from a woman in her late teens or twenties with acute COVID-19.

J is TRBJ1-3 and V is TRBV11-2, with D perhaps TRBD1 (5 bases). The CDR3 sequence is 14 residues long. The ends were cut back, 5 bases at V and 1 base at J, with 9 bases in the middle. Germline V gives CDR1 SGHAT, CDR2 FQNNGV. The CDR3 bases are TGTGCCAGCAGCATCAGGGAATCTGGAAACACCATATATTTT. The encoded protein is CASSIRESGNTIYF.

The chain recombines TRBV15 with TRBJ1-5; 10 positions agree with TRBD1. Germline V gene lookup returns CDR1 LNHNV and CDR2 YYDKDF (reference sequence). The CDR3 runs to 15 residues. The V and J ends lost 5 bases and 6 bases, in that order; junction bases with no gene match: 7. CDR3 in amino acids: CATSPRTGGGQPQHF. The CDR3, as DNA: TGTGCCACCAGCCCTAGGACAGGGGGAGGTCAGCCCCAGCATTTT.

This clone occurred once. The chain joins TRBV3-1 (or the pseudogene TRBV3-2) to TRBJ1-1; D gene unclear. Germline V gene sequence: CDR1 LGHDT, CDR2 YNNKEL (reference sequence). The V end lost 0 bases, the J end lost 5 bases, and 13 bases lay between the germline ends. This CDR3 spans 15 amino acids. CDR3 DNA: TGTGCCAGCAGCCAAGATGTAGGGAGTCGGACTGAAGCTTTCTTT. Translation: CASSQDVGSRTEAFF.

V usage is TRBV19 and J usage is TRBJ1-1; no reliable D call. V was shortened by 3 bases and J by 4 bases, with 9 bases between the two germline ends. CDR1 LNHDA and CDR2 SQIVND come from the germline V gene (reference sequence). This CDR3 is built from 13 residues. CDR3 DNA: TGTGCCAGTAGTATCCGACCAGGCACTGAAGCTTTCTTT. Amino acid sequence: CASSIRPGTEAFF. Looking up the rest from reference TRBV19 and TRBJ1-1 gives the full variable domain: DGGITQSPKYLFRKEGQNVTLSCEQNLNHDAMYWYRQDPGQGLRLIYYSQIVNDFQKGDIAEGYSVSREKKESFPLTVTSAQKNPTAFYLCASSIRPGTEAFFGQGTRLTVV.

The chain recombines TRBV19 with TRBJ1-2; 7 nucleotides line up with TRBD1. The CDR3 totals 14 residues. CDR1 is LNHDA and CDR2 is SQIVND in the germline V gene (reference sequence). J gave up 8 bases and V 7 bases, and 13 bases lay outside the gene matches. CDR3 DNA: TGTGCCAGTACCATCAGCGAAAGGGGGCAAGGCTACACCTTC. Amino acid sequence: CASTISERGQGYTF.

For the CDR3, the DNA is TGTGCCAGCAGCAACTTAGGACAGCAGGGTCTCGGAAACACCATATATTTT. Protein sequence: CASSNLGQQGLGNTIYF. V and J are TRBV27 and TRBJ1-3, with D possibly being TRBD1 (6 bases). The CDR3 loop spans 17 amino acids. Germline values: CDR1 MNHEY, CDR2 SMNVEV (reference sequence). V lost 6 bases and J lost 4, with 22 bases in between.

The chain recombines TRBV13 with TRBJ1-1; D uncertain. V dropped 5 bases and J dropped 1 base, with 5 bases sitting between them. In germline, CDR1 is PRHDT, CDR2 FYEKMQ (reference sequence). The CDR3 is 12 residues long. The CDR3 sequence: CASSDKNTEAFF. As DNA, the CDR3 is TGTGCCAGCAGCGACAAGAACACTGAAGCTTTCTTT.

The J gene is TRBJ2-3, the V gene TRBV7-8; 9 nucleotides match TRBD2. Trimming cost V 8 bases and J 4 bases; bases outside gene matches: 13. Germline assignment: CDR1 SGHVS and CDR2 FQNEAQ. The CDR3 has 16 amino acids. The CDR3 sequence: CASGKRVAGAPDTQYF. The CDR3 DNA reads as TGTGCCAGCGGCAAGCGGGTAGCGGGGGCCCCAGATACGCAGTATTTT.

This clone has just a few counts. The sample carries other DNA sequences with the same CDR3. The chain has TRBV18 and TRBJ2-7; TRBD1 aligns across 8 bases. With 3 bases clipped from V and 2 bases from J, the junction kept 3 bases outside the gene matches. There are 14 residues in the CDR3. CDR1 KGHSH and CDR2 LQKENI come from the germline V gene. CDR3 sequence reads: CASSPRQGTYEQYF. CDR3 coding DNA: TGTGCCAGCTCACCGAGACAGGGGACCTACGAGCAGTACTTC.

Points on this clone: The sample has other DNA sequences that encode this CDR3 too. The chain has TRBV2 and TRBJ1-5; TRBD1 agrees at 10 bases. The CDR3 has 14 amino acids. Trimming removed 4 bases from V and 6 bases from J; junction bases left unmatched: 3. Germline lookup yields CDR1 SNHLY and CDR2 FYNNEI. The CDR3 loop is CASSADRGGQPQHF. The CDR3 DNA is TGTGCCAGCAGTGCGGACAGGGGGGGTCAGCCCCAGCATTTT.

This clone has a handful of counts. The V and J genes are TRBV29-1 and TRBJ1-2, with 7 positions matching TRBD1. The CDR3 is 14 residues long. Germline V gives CDR1 SQVTM, CDR2 ANQGSEA. The junction had 9 bases not matched to a gene; V was cut back by 6 bases and J by 2 bases. CDR3 DNA sequence: TGCAGCGTAGAGGTGACAGGGCTAAACTATGGCTACACCTTC. Amino acid sequence: CSVEVTGLNYGYTF. Filled out from reference TRBV29-1 and TRBJ1-2, the complete variable domain reads SAVISQKPSRDICQRGTSLTIQCQVDSQVTMMFWYRQQPGQSLTLIATANQGSEATYESGFVIDKFPISRPNLTFSTLTVSNMSPEDSSIYLCSVEVTGLNYGYTFGSGTRLTVV.

This chain's CDR3 is CASSKGVVAFF. In nucleotides, the CDR3 is TGTGCCAGCTCCAAAGGGGTCGTTGCTTTCTTT. The rearrangement joins TRBV6-6 to TRBJ1-1; weak D call: TRBD1 (5 bases). V lost 8 bases and J lost 11, with 15 bases in between. There are 11 residues in the CDR3. Germline V gene sequence: CDR1 MNHNY, CDR2 SVGAGI (reference sequence).

This clone was detected once. This chain links TRBV6-2 or TRBV6-3 with TRBJ1-5; 7 nucleotides match TRBD1. CDR1 and CDR2 from the germline V gene are MNHEY and SVGEGT. CDR3 length: 15 amino acids. V shed 6 bases, J shed 3 bases, and the junction held 8 bases outside the gene matches. CDR3 nucleotides: TGTGCCAGCAGCAACGGACAGGCGAACAATCAGCCCCAGCATTTT. Translated, it gives CASSNGQANNQPQHF.

This clone was seen a single time. This chain joins TRBV11-3 and TRBJ1-1; no clear D gene. V was pared by 6 bases and J by 0 bases, with 8 bases between. The CDR3 consists of 13 residues. Germline-derived CDR1 and CDR2 are SGHNT and YENEEA. The CDR3 region has the DNA TGTGCCAGCAGTTATACAGTGAACACTGAAGCTTTCTTT. Its translation: CASSYTVNTEAFF.

The CDR3 region is CASSQGWSGDQPQHF. CDR3 nucleotides: TGTGCCAGCAGCCAAGGTTGGTCAGGGGATCAGCCCCAGCATTTT. The chain has TRBV16 and TRBJ1-5; D is possibly TRBD1 (6 bases). This CDR3 is built from 15 residues. CDR1 is KGHSY, CDR2 FQNENV, per germline. Trimming took off 2 bases at V and 5 bases at J, with 13 bases between the two ends.

This chain links TRBV28 with TRBJ1-5, with TRBD1 as a possible D gene (6 bases). Germline V lookup: CDR1 MDHEN, CDR2 SYDVKM. There are 16 residues in the CDR3. V lost 3 bases and J lost 6, with 18 bases in between. In DNA, the CDR3 is TGTGCCAGCAGTTTCCTCACAGGGTCGGTCGGTCAGCCCCAGCATTTT. Amino acids: CASSFLTGSVGQPQHF.

The rearrangement uses TRBV19 and TRBJ1-5; 7 bases are a match to TRBD1. V was pared by 5 bases and J by 7 bases, with 14 bases of the junction left unmatched. Germline V CDR1 and CDR2: LNHDA, SQIVND (reference sequence). The CDR3 has 16 residues. The CDR3 nucleotides read TGTGCCAGTAGTCCCCTCCCACAGGGGTCAAACCAGCCCCAGCATTTT. Protein product: CASSPLPQGSNQPQHF.